The 30 T cell receptor beta chains below come from one sample, sequenced in a study of blood T cell repertoires in COVID-19. Profiled with immunoSEQ multiplex PCR; TCRdb holds only in-frame clones, not every one. This sample yields some 320,000 clones, of which roughly 90% are seen a single time; 2% to 3% belongs to the top ten. Sequences were obtained from PBMCs or T cells enriched from blood (not recorded which). Source of these receptors: a man aged 60 to 69 who had recovered from COVID-19.

The chain couples TRBV19 to TRBJ2-2; 8 bases fit TRBD1. With V trimmed by 4 bases and J by 5 bases, 6 bases remained unmatched. Germline CDR1 is LNHDA and CDR2 is SQIVND (reference sequence). CDR3 length equals 15 residues. The CDR3 loop is CASSTQGAATGELFF. The CDR3 coding sequence is TGTGCCAGTAGTACTCAGGGGGCGGCAACCGGGGAGCTGTTTTTT. Drawing the rest from reference TRBV19 and TRBJ2-2, the complete variable domain is DGGITQSPKYLFRKEGQNVTLSCEQNLNHDAMYWYRQDPGQGLRLIYYSQIVNDFQKGDIAEGYSVSREKKESFPLTVTSAQKNPTAFYLCASSTQGAATGELFFGEGSRLTVL.

J is TRBJ1-5 and V is TRBV3-1 (or the pseudogene TRBV3-2); no reliable D call. From germline, CDR1 is LGHDT and CDR2 YNNKEL (reference sequence). CDR3 length: 13 residues. V was cut by 11 bases and J by 0 bases, with 11 bases left in between. The CDR3 sequence: CASGGYSNQPQHF. The CDR3 coding sequence is TGTGCCTCGGGAGGCTATAGCAATCAGCCCCAGCATTTT.

This rearrangement joins TRBV4-1 to TRBJ1-1, with D perhaps TRBD1 (6 bases). V shed 1 base and J shed 0 bases, with 12 bases lying between them. CDR3 size: 16 residues. Germline V CDR1 and CDR2: MGHRA, YSYEKL. Here the CDR3 reads CASSQAPRTVNTEAFF. DNA for the CDR3: TGCGCCAGCAGCCAAGCTCCGAGGACAGTGAACACTGAAGCTTTCTTT.

The sample holds one count of this clone. The chain couples TRBV7-9 to TRBJ2-1; 15 nucleotides agree with TRBD2. The CDR3 totals 15 residues. V dropped 3 bases and J dropped 9; count of bases not matched to a gene: 3. Germline values: CDR1 SEHNR, CDR2 FQNEAQ (reference sequence). The CDR3 DNA follows: TGTGCCAGCAGCTTCCTGGGACTAGCGGGAGGTGAGCAGTTCTTC. It encodes CASSFLGLAGGEQFF.

The chain couples TRBV5-6 to TRBJ2-3; 9 nucleotides agree with TRBD1. Trimming took 1 base from V and 2 from J; bases not matched to a gene: 5. Germline V CDR1 and CDR2: SGHDT, YYEEEE. This CDR3 spans 16 amino acids. In DNA form, the CDR3 reads TGTGCCAGCAGCTTGTCGGGGACAGGGATCACAGATACGCAGTATTTT. Its protein product is CASSLSGTGITDTQYF.

The rearrangement uses TRBV18 and TRBJ2-5, with D perhaps matching TRBD1 (5 bases). This CDR3 has 14 residues. V was shortened by 1 base and J by 1 base, with 7 bases between the two germline ends. Germline values: CDR1 KGHSH, CDR2 LQKENI. The CDR3 bases are TGTGCCAGCTCACCACTTAGGGGCCAAGAGACCCAGTACTTC. Translated, it gives CASSPLRGQETQYF.

The V call is TRBV12-3 or TRBV12-4, the J call TRBJ1-2, with D possibly TRBD1 on 5 matching bases. The V end lost 7 bases, the J end lost 2 bases, and 11 bases lay between the germline ends. This CDR3 is 13 amino acids long. The DNA for the CDR3 is TGTGCCAGCACCAAGGACACAAACTATGGCTACACCTTC. Protein: CASTKDTNYGYTF.

The V and J genes are TRBV2 and TRBJ1-2; maybe TRBD1 (6 bases). V shed 5 bases and J shed 1 base, with 14 bases lying between them. Germline values: CDR1 SNHLY, CDR2 FYNNEI. The CDR3 extends over 15 amino acids. The CDR3 reads CASSTTGNVNYGYTF. Here the CDR3 DNA reads TGTGCCAGCAGTACGACAGGAAACGTTAACTATGGCTACACCTTC.

To note about this clone: Other DNA sequences in this sample translate to the same CDR3. The chain links TRBV5-1 to TRBJ2-1; 11 bases match TRBD1. The CDR3 loop spans 15 amino acids. The V gene end was trimmed by 4 bases and the J gene end by 4 bases; junction bases not matched to a gene: 4. CDR1 and CDR2 from the germline V gene are SGHRS and YFSETQ. This CDR3 is CASSPGQGAYNEQFF. CDR3 in DNA: TGCGCCAGCAGCCCTGGACAGGGGGCATACAATGAGCAGTTCTTC.

The chain combines TRBV2 with TRBJ2-5; 7 bases align to TRBD1. Germline assignment: CDR1 SNHLY and CDR2 FYNNEI. The V and J ends lost 8 bases and 7 bases, in that order; junction bases with no gene match: 7. The CDR3 loop spans 12 amino acids. Here the CDR3 DNA reads TGTGCCAGCCGTGGTAACAGGGGGACCCAGTACTTC. This sequence encodes CASRGNRGTQYF. Complete variable domain (other parts from reference TRBV2 and TRBJ2-5): EPEVTQTPSHQVTQMGQEVILRCVPISNHLYFYWYRQILGQKVEFLVSFYNNEISEKSEIFDDQFSVERPDGSNFTLKIRSTKLEDSAMYFCASRGNRGTQYFGPGTRLLVL.

This clone was counted a single time. V usage is TRBV11-1 and J usage is TRBJ2-1; 7 bases are a match to TRBD2. Trimming at V came to 2 bases and at J to 0 bases, leaving 1 base not matched to a gene. CDR3 length: 15 residues. Germline CDR1 is SGHAT and CDR2 is FQDESV (reference sequence). The CDR3 reads CASSLTGGSYNEQFF. The CDR3 DNA reads TGTGCCAGCAGCTTAACGGGGGGCTCCTACAATGAGCAGTTCTTC.

The V call is TRBV19, the J call TRBJ1-6, with 7 bases lining up with TRBD1. The V segment lost 6 bases and the J segment 3 bases; nucleotides outside the gene matches: 8. There are 16 residues in the CDR3. CDR1 and CDR2 (germline): LNHDA, SQIVND (reference sequence). CDR3 residues: CASRVGQEIYNSPLHF. The DNA of the CDR3 is TGTGCCAGTAGGGTTGGACAGGAGATCTATAATTCACCCCTCCACTTT.

This chain uses TRBV3-1 (or the pseudogene TRBV3-2) with TRBJ2-5; D remains unclear. CDR1 and CDR2 (germline): LGHDT, YNNKEL (reference sequence). V was clipped by 5 bases and J by 5 bases, with 18 bases between them. This CDR3 has 15 residues. The chain's CDR3 is CASSSNPGFAETQYF. CDR3 coding DNA: TGTGCCAGCAGCTCAAACCCGGGTTTTGCGGAGACCCAGTACTTC.

V and J are TRBV18 and TRBJ2-1; 7 bases map to TRBD2. The germline CDR1 and CDR2 sequences are KGHSH and LQKENI. V lost 2 bases to trimming and J lost 4 bases; unmatched junction nucleotides: 14. The length of the CDR3 is 18 residues. In nucleotides, the CDR3 is TGTGCCAGCTCACCATATAGTAGGGCGGCTAGCGGTTACAATGAGCAGTTCTTC. This translates into CASSPYSRAASGYNEQFF. Full variable domain (remainder filled in from reference TRBV18 and TRBJ2-1): NAGVMQNPRHLVRRRGQEARLRCSPMKGHSHVYWYRQLPEEGLKFMVYLQKENIIDESGMPKERFSAEFPKEGPSILRIQQVVRGDSAAYFCASSPYSRAASGYNEQFFGPGTRLTVL.

The rearrangement uses TRBV3-1 (or the pseudogene TRBV3-2) and TRBJ2-1; 11 bases map to TRBD2. Germline-derived CDR1 and CDR2 are LGHDT and YNNKEL (reference sequence). The length of the CDR3 is 17 residues. The junction had 9 bases not matched to a gene; V was cut back by 0 bases and J by 8 bases. This chain's CDR3 is CASSQDSASGGPYEQFF. CDR3 nucleotides: TGTGCCAGCAGCCAAGATTCAGCTAGCGGGGGGCCCTATGAGCAGTTCTTC.

This clone was recorded once. The chain links TRBV7-9 to TRBJ1-4, with 7 bases identical to TRBD1. Looked up from germline, CDR1 is SEHNR and CDR2 is FQNEAQ (reference sequence). The CDR3 contains 16 residues. V dropped 5 bases and J dropped 3; count of bases not matched to a gene: 9. CDR3 residues: CASSPVRGLSNEKLFF. CDR3 nucleotides: TGTGCCAGCAGCCCGGTCAGGGGGTTATCTAATGAAAAACTGTTTTTT.

V and J are TRBV29-1 and TRBJ2-2; 10 bases line up with TRBD2. Trimming at V came to 7 bases and at J to 4 bases, leaving 9 bases not matched to a gene. CDR3 length: 15 residues. The V gene's germline CDR1 is SQVTM and CDR2 ANQGSEA. The CDR3 sequence is CSAFGLAEGTGELFF. The CDR3, as DNA: TGCAGCGCTTTTGGACTAGCGGAGGGCACCGGGGAGCTGTTTTTT.

The DNA of the CDR3 is TGTGCCAGTAGTCTCAGAATATACGACAGGTTCAGCACAGATACGCAGTATTTT. Encoded protein: CASSLRIYDRFSTDTQYF. The genes are TRBV19 and TRBJ2-3, with D possibly matching TRBD1 (6 bases). Trimming pared 5 bases from V and 0 bases from J, leaving 21 bases between. Germline CDR1 reads LNHDA; CDR2 reads SQIVND (reference sequence). The CDR3 is made up of 18 amino acids. The full variable domain, rest sourced from reference TRBV19 and TRBJ2-3, is DGGITQSPKYLFRKEGQNVTLSCEQNLNHDAMYWYRQDPGQGLRLIYYSQIVNDFQKGDIAEGYSVSREKKESFPLTVTSAQKNPTAFYLCASSLRIYDRFSTDTQYFGPGTRLTVL.

The chain joins TRBV11-3 to TRBJ2-1, with 9 bases identical to TRBD2. CDR1 is SGHNT and CDR2 is YENEEA in the germline V gene. The junction had 7 bases not matched to a gene; V was cut back by 2 bases and J by 2 bases. The CDR3 extends over 17 amino acids. CDR3 region: CASSLPIAGAPYNEQFF. CDR3 sequence (DNA): TGTGCCAGCAGCTTACCTATAGCGGGAGCCCCCTACAATGAGCAGTTCTTC.

The J gene is TRBJ1-4, the V gene TRBV19; D may be TRBD1 (5 bases). The germline CDR1 and CDR2 sequences are LNHDA and SQIVND (reference sequence). CDR3 length: 14 amino acids. Trimming removed 3 bases at V and 9 bases at J, with 14 bases between. The CDR3 reads CASSIDGAGKKLFF. As DNA, the CDR3 is TGTGCCAGTAGTATTGACGGCGCAGGGAAAAAACTGTTTTTT.

The chain has TRBV27 and TRBJ1-5, with 8 bases fitting TRBD1. V dropped 5 bases and J dropped 7; count of bases not matched to a gene: 13. CDR1 and CDR2 (germline): MNHEY, SMNVEV (reference sequence). The CDR3 sequence is 16 residues long. Here the CDR3 reads CASSPVGQGRGQPQHF. CDR3 DNA sequence: TGTGCCAGCAGTCCCGTCGGACAGGGAAGGGGGCAGCCCCAGCATTTT.

V is TRBV9 and J is TRBJ2-7; D not resolved. Germline-derived CDR1 and CDR2 are SGDLS and YYNGEE. The V gene lost 3 bases and the J gene lost 3 bases, with 7 bases spanning the gap. The CDR3 runs 12 residues. CDR3 DNA sequence: TGTGCCAGCAGCGCGGTACTCTACGAGCAGTACTTC. Protein sequence: CASSAVLYEQYF.

V gene TRBV9 combines with J gene TRBJ1-3, with 11 positions matching TRBD1. There are 16 residues in the CDR3. Germline V gene sequence: CDR1 SGDLS, CDR2 YYNGEE. V trimming: 4 bases; J trimming: 0 bases; junction bases outside the gene matches: 3. DNA for the CDR3: TGTGCCAGCAGCTTCGGACAGGGGGCCTCTGGAAACACCATATATTTT. Amino acids: CASSFGQGASGNTIYF. Complete variable domain (other parts from reference TRBV9 and TRBJ1-3): DSGVTQTPKHLITATGQRVTLRCSPRSGDLSVYWYQQSLDQGLQFLIQYYNGEERAKGNILERFSAQQFPDLHSELNLSSLELGDSALYFCASSFGQGASGNTIYFGEGSWLTVV.

The chain links TRBV18 to TRBJ1-4, with D hard to call. CDR1 and CDR2 from the germline V gene are KGHSH and LQKENI. This CDR3 comprises 13 residues. Trimming pared 6 bases from V and 5 bases from J, leaving 10 bases between. Here the CDR3 DNA reads TGTGCCAGCTCGCGAGGAAAGAATGAAAAACTGTTTTTT. Amino acids: CASSRGKNEKLFF. Variable domain in full (rest from reference TRBV18 and TRBJ1-4): NAGVMQNPRHLVRRRGQEARLRCSPMKGHSHVYWYRQLPEEGLKFMVYLQKENIIDESGMPKERFSAEFPKEGPSILRIQQVVRGDSAAYFCASSRGKNEKLFFGSGTQLSVL.

The V call is TRBV6-5, the J call TRBJ1-2; a possible D gene is TRBD1 (5 bases). V lost 6 bases and J 7 bases, leaving 21 bases between the germline ends. The CDR3 loop spans 15 amino acids. CDR1 is MNHEY and CDR2 is SVGAGI in the germline V gene. For the CDR3, the DNA is TGTGCCAGCAGCCCCCCCGCGGGGCGAGGGATTGGCTACACCTTC. This codes for CASSPPAGRGIGYTF.

J is TRBJ2-4 and V is TRBV11-3; D unclear. The CDR3 totals 13 residues. The V and J ends lost 8 bases and 0 bases respectively, with 8 bases between them. Germline CDR1 SGHNT, CDR2 YENEEA. CDR3: CASGPLAKNIQYF. CDR3 DNA: TGTGCCAGCGGGCCACTAGCCAAAAACATTCAGTACTTC.

This clone was counted only a few times. This chain joins TRBV7-8 and TRBJ2-7; D might be TRBD2 (5 bases). The CDR3 totals 15 residues. Germline values: CDR1 SGHVS, CDR2 FQNEAQ. Deletions cut 4 bases from V and 0 bases from J, with 13 bases between. This CDR3 is CASSSLALSSYEQYF. In DNA, the CDR3 is TGTGCCAGCAGCTCCTTAGCGTTAAGCTCCTACGAGCAGTACTTC.

The chain's CDR3 is CASSYSRGGAGGYTF. For the CDR3, the DNA is TGTGCCAGCAGTTACTCGAGAGGGGGGGCTGGCGGCTACACCTTC. The V and J genes are TRBV6-5 and TRBJ1-2, with D possibly TRBD1 on 6 matching bases. Trimming removed 0 bases from V and 8 bases from J, with 16 bases in between. CDR3 length: 15 amino acids. Germline V gives CDR1 MNHEY, CDR2 SVGAGI.

V is TRBV5-1 and J is TRBJ2-5; 9 nucleotides align to TRBD2. V shed 3 bases, J shed 5 bases, and the junction held 5 bases outside the gene matches. Per the germline V gene, CDR1 is SGHRS and CDR2 is YFSETQ. The length of the CDR3 is 14 residues. This CDR3 is CASSSGTSIETQYF. In DNA, the CDR3 is TGCGCCAGCAGCTCCGGGACTAGCATTGAGACCCAGTACTTC.

This chain joins TRBV19 and TRBJ1-2; no clear D. The germline V gene encodes CDR1 LNHDA and CDR2 SQIVND (reference sequence). V was cut by 7 bases and J by 3 bases, with 9 bases left in between. The CDR3 is 12 residues long. The CDR3 loop reads CASNGQDYGYTF. DNA for the CDR3: TGTGCCAGTAATGGGCAGGACTATGGCTACACCTTC.